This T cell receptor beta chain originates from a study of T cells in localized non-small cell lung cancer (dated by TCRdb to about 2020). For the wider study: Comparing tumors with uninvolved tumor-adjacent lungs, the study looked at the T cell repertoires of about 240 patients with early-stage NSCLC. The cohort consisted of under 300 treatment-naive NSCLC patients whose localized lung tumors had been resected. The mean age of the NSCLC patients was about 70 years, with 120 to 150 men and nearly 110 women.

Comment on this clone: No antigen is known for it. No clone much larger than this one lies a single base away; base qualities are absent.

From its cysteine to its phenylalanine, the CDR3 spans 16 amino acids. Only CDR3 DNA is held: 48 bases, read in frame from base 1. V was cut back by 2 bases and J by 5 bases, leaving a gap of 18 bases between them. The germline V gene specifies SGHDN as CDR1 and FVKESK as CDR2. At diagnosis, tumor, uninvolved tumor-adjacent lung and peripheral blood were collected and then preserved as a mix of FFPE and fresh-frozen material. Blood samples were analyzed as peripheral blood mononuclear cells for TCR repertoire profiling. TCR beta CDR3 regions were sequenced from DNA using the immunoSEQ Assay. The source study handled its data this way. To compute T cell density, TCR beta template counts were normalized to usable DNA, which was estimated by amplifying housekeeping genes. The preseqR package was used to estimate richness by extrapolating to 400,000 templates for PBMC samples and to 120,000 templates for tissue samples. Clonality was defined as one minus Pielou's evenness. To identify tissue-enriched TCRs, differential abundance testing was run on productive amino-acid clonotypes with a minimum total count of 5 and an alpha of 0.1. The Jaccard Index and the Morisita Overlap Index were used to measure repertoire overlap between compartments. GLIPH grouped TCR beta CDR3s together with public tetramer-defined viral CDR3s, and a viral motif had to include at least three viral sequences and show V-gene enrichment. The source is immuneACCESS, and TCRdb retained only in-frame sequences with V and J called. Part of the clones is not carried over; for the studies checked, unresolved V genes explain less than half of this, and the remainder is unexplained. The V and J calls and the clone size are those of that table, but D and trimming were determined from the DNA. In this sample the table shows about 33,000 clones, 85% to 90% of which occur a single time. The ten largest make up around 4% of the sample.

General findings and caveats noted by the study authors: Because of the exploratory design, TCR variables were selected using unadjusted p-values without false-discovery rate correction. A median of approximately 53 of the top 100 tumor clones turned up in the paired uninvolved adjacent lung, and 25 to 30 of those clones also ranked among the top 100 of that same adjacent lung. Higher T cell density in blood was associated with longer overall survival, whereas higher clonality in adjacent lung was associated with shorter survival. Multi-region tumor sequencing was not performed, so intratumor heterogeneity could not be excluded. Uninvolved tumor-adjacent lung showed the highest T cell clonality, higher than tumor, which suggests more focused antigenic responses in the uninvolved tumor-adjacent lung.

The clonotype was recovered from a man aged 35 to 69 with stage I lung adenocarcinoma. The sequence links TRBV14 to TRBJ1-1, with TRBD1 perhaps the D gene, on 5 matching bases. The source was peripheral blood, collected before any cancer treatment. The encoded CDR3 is CASSQRGLSQGTEAFF. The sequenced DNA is TGTGCCAGCAGCCAAAGGGGCCTGTCCCAAGGAACTGAAGCTTTCTTT. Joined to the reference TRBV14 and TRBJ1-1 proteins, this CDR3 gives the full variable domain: EAGVTQFPSHSVIEKGQTVTLRCDPISGHDNLYWYRRVMGKEIKFLLHFVKESKQDESGMPNNRFLAERTGGTYSTLKVQPAELEDSGVYFCASSQRGLSQGTEAFFGQGTRLTVV.